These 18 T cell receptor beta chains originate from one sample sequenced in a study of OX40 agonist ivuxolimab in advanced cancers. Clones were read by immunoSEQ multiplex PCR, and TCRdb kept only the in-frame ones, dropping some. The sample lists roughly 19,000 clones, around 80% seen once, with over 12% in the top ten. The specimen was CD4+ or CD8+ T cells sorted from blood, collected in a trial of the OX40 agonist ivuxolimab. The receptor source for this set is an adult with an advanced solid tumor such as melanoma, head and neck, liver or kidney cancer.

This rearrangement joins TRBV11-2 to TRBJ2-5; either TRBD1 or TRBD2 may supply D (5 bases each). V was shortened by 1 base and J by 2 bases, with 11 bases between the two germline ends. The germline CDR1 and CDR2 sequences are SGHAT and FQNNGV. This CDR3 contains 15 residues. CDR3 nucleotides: TGTGCCAGCAGCTTAGGGCAGGGAGATCAAGAGACCCAGTACTTC. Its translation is CASSLGQGDQETQYF.

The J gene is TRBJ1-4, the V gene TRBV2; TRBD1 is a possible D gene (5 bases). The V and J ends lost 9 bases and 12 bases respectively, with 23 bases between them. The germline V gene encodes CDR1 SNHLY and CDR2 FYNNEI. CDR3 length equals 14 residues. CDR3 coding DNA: TGTGCCAGACCGAAACCGGGACTGCCCTTCCAACTGTTTTTT. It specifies CARPKPGLPFQLFF.

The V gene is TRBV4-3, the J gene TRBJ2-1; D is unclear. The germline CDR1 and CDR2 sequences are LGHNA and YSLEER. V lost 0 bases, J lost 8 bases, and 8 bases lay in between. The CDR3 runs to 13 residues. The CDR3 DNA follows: TGCGCCAGCAGCCAAGATATCGAGTATGAGCAGTTCTTC. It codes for CASSQDIEYEQFF.

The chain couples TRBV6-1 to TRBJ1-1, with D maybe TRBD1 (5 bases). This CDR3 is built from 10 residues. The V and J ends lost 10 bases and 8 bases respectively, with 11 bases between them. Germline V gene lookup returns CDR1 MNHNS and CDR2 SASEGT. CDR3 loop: CATRGREAFF. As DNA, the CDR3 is TGTGCCACTAGGGGTCGGGAAGCTTTCTTT.

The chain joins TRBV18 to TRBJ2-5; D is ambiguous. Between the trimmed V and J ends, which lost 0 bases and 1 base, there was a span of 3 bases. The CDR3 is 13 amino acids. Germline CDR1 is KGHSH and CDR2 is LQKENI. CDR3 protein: CASSPPVQETQYF. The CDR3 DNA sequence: TGTGCCAGCTCACCACCGGTCCAAGAGACCCAGTACTTC.

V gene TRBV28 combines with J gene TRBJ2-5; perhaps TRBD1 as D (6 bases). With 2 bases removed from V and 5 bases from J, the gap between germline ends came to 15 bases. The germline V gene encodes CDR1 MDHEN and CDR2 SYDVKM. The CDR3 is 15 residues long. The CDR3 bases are TGTGCCAGCAGTTTAGGGGACAAACGTGGGGAGACCCAGTACTTC. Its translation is CASSLGDKRGETQYF.

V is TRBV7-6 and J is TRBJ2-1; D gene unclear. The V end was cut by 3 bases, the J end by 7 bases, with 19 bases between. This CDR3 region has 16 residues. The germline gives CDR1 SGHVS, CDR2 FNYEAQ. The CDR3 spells CASSLSAGADGNEQFF. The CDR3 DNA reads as TGTGCCAGCAGCTTGTCGGCAGGCGCGGATGGGAATGAGCAGTTCTTC.

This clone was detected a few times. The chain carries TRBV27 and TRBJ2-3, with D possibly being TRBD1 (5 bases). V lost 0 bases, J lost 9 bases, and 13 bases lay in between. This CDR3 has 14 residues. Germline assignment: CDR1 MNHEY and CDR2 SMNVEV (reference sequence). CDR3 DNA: TGTGCCAGCAGTTTATCCGGCAGGGTGAGGACGCAGTATTTT. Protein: CASSLSGRVRTQYF.

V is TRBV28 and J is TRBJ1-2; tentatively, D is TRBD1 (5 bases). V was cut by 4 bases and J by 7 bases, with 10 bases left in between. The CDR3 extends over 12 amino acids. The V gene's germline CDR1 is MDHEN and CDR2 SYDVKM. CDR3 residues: CASSSQGTGYTF. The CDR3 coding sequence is TGTGCCAGCAGTTCCCAGGGAACTGGCTACACCTTC.

CDR3 bases: TGTGCCAGTAGTGGAACTACCGGGACTAGCGGGAGGCGATCCACAGATACGCAGTATTTT. Translating it yields CASSGTTGTSGRRSTDTQYF. The chain employs TRBV19 and TRBJ2-3; 15 bases align to TRBD2. The CDR3 has 20 residues. Germline V gene data show CDR1 as LNHDA and CDR2 as SQIVND (reference sequence). V lost 5 bases and J lost 2; bases outside the gene matches: 14.

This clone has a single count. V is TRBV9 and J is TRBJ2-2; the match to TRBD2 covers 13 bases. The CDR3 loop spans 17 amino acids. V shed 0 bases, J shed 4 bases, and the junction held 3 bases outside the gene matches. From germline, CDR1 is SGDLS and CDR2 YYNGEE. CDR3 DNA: TGTGCCAGCAGCGTAGAGGGGACTAGCGGGATCACCGGGGAGCTGTTTTTT. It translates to CASSVEGTSGITGELFF.

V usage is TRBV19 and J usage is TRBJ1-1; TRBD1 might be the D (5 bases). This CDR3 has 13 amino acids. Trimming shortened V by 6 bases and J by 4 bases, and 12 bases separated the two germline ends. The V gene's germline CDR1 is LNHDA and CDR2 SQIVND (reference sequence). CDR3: CASSNIGGTEAFF. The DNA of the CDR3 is TGTGCCAGTAGCAATATTGGGGGCACTGAAGCTTTCTTT.

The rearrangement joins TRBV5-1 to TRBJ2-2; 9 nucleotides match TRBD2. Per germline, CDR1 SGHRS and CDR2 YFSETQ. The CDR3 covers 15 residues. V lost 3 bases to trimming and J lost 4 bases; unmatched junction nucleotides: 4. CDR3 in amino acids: CASSSLAGSTGELFF. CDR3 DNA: TGCGCCAGCAGCTCCCTAGCGGGGAGCACCGGGGAGCTGTTTTTT.

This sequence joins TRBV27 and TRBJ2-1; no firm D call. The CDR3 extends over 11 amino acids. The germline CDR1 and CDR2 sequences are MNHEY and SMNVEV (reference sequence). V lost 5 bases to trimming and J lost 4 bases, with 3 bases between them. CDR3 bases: TGTGCCAGCAGTGAATACAATGAGCAGTTCTTC. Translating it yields CASSEYNEQFF.

The CDR3 DNA follows: TGTGCCAGCAGCGTGCTGGGAGGCGAGGATGAGCAGTTCTTC. Protein: CASSVLGGEDEQFF. V is TRBV9 and J is TRBJ2-1; tentative D call: TRBD2 (6 bases). Germline CDR1 and CDR2: SGDLS and YYNGEE. The V end lost 2 bases, the J end lost 8 bases, and 14 bases lay between the germline ends. The CDR3 totals 14 residues.

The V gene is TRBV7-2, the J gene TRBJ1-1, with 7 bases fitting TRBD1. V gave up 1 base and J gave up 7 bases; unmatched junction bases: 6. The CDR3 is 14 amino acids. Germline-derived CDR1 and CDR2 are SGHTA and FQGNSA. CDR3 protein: CASSLVSQGGEAFF. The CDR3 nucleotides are TGTGCCAGCAGCTTAGTATCGCAGGGGGGTGAAGCTTTCTTT.

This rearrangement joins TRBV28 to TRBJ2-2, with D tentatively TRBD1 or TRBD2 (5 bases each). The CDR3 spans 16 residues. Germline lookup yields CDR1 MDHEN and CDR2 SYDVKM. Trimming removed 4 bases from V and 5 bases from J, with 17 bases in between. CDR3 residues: CASSSLRDRWTGELFF. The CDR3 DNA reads TGTGCCAGCAGTTCACTACGGGACCGTTGGACCGGGGAGCTGTTTTTT.

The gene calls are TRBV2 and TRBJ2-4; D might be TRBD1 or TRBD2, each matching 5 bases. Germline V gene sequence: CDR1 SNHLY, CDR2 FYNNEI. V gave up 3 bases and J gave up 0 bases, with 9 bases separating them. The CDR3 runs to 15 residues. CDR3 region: CASSDAGRAKNIQYF. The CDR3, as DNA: TGTGCCAGCAGTGACGCAGGGAGAGCCAAAAACATTCAGTACTTC. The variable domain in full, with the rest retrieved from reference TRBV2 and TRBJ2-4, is EPEVTQTPSHQVTQMGQEVILRCVPISNHLYFYWYRQILGQKVEFLVSFYNNEISEKSEIFDDQFSVERPDGSNFTLKIRSTKLEDSAMYFCASSDAGRAKNIQYFGAGTRLSVL.